This T cell receptor (beta chain) derives from a study of graft-versus-host responses after intestinal transplantation. A remark on this clone: Antigen unknown.

The repertoire was sequenced with immunoSEQ multiplex PCR; TCRdb's copy has only in-frame clones and lacks some. The sample has 40,000 to 45,000 clones, 95% seen once; the top ten hold roughly 0.52%. The CDR3 runs to 15 residues. V was clipped by 5 bases and J by 7 bases, with 15 bases between them. Source: unstimulated CD8+ T cells sorted from spleen or lymph node cells, taken before transplant. The sequence derives from a human donor who was the organ donor for an intestinal transplant. The chain carries TRBV7-1 and TRBJ1-6; D gene unclear. TRBV7-1 falls under the ORF class, with uncertain function. The CDR3 region is CASSPGSRGNSPLHF. The CDR3 DNA sequence: TGTGCCAGCAGCCCCGGTAGTAGAGGCAATTCACCCCTCCACTTT.